A selection of T cell receptor beta chains follows, all from one sample in a study of T cells expressing NK-cell markers. TCRdb re-called the 5' RACE reads and gives one entry per CDR3 protein, without DNA. This repertoire includes about 440,000 distinct CDR3 sequences. Sequencing was done on a sample of blood T cells: a sorted CD56 or NKG2C T cell subset, CD4+ or CD8+ T cells, or bulk PBMC T cells (not recorded which). These receptors came from a woman aged 18 to 75 in good health. Both conserved end residues are part of each CDR3. Fields, in order: J gene, V gene, CDR3 protein.

j_call: TRBJ1-4
v_call: TRBV20-1
cdr3_aa: CSALNPGAGEKLFF

j_call: TRBJ1-2
v_call: TRBV5-5
cdr3_aa: CASSLSGDGYTF

j_call: TRBJ1-4
v_call: TRBV28
cdr3_aa: CASLRGVTNEKLFF

j_call: TRBJ1-5
v_call: TRBV18
cdr3_aa: CASSKGQHSNQPQHF

j_call: TRBJ2-1
v_call: TRBV6-2/TRBV6-3
cdr3_aa: CASSYSLNEQFF

j_call: TRBJ1-1
v_call: TRBV12-3/TRBV12-4
cdr3_aa: CASLRASGSDTEAFF

j_call: TRBJ2-4
v_call: TRBV3-1
cdr3_aa: CASSQDQKGPKNIQYF

j_call: TRBJ2-3
v_call: TRBV6-1
cdr3_aa: CASSERGGRLVTDTQYF

j_call: TRBJ2-7
v_call: TRBV18
cdr3_aa: CASSPWRDMTYEQYF

j_call: TRBJ2-2
v_call: TRBV11-3
cdr3_aa: CASSFDSAGELFF

j_call: TRBJ2-2
v_call: TRBV28
cdr3_aa: CASSFGPQREGRVGELFF

j_call: TRBJ1-2
v_call: TRBV27
cdr3_aa: CASSLVLGSGGYTF

j_call: TRBJ2-1
v_call: TRBV6-1
cdr3_aa: CASKWGHYNEQFF

j_call: TRBJ1-1
v_call: TRBV6-1
cdr3_aa: CASSGHSSAMLNTEAFF

j_call: TRBJ2-7
v_call: TRBV9
cdr3_aa: CASSVGIGGLSYEQYF

j_call: TRBJ1-2
v_call: TRBV7-9
cdr3_aa: CASSRDRGFEGYTF

j_call: TRBJ1-3
v_call: TRBV5-1
cdr3_aa: CASSLDDIPGPGNTIYF

j_call: TRBJ1-3
v_call: TRBV5-6
cdr3_aa: CASSLGRRGRGGTIYF

j_call: TRBJ2-5
v_call: TRBV12-3/TRBV12-4
cdr3_aa: CASSSPTLAGGPWTQYF

j_call: TRBJ2-7
v_call: TRBV12-3/TRBV12-4
cdr3_aa: CASSSPWTSLYEQYF

j_call: TRBJ1-6
v_call: TRBV5-1
cdr3_aa: CASSSIPTRDSVNSPLHF

j_call: TRBJ2-3
v_call: TRBV20-1
cdr3_aa: CSARPSGFRRAVGTDTQYF

j_call: TRBJ2-1
v_call: TRBV7-7
cdr3_aa: CASSFGPAEGNEQFF

j_call: TRBJ2-5
v_call: TRBV29-1
cdr3_aa: CSVGPKGTQYF

j_call: TRBJ2-3
v_call: TRBV5-4
cdr3_aa: CASSSGQGRPDTQYF

j_call: TRBJ2-1
v_call: TRBV4-3
cdr3_aa: CASSQDPGLSYNEQFF

j_call: TRBJ2-3
v_call: TRBV4-3
cdr3_aa: CASSQEAAGAGDTQYF

j_call: TRBJ2-3
v_call: TRBV11-2
cdr3_aa: CASSRPLGTSGGESTDTQYF

j_call: TRBJ1-1
v_call: TRBV3-1
cdr3_aa: CASSPAQGRSTEAFF

j_call: TRBJ2-1
v_call: TRBV6-2/TRBV6-3
cdr3_aa: CASSYSGRSYNEQFF

j_call: TRBJ2-7
v_call: TRBV7-3
cdr3_aa: CASSSLGTSGEDEQYF

j_call: TRBJ2-5
v_call: TRBV12-3/TRBV12-4
cdr3_aa: CASSHDGLGETQYF

j_call: TRBJ1-1
v_call: TRBV4-3
cdr3_aa: CASSPDRAKGGTEAFF

j_call: TRBJ2-2
v_call: TRBV20-1
cdr3_aa: CSAGTGTGELFF

j_call: TRBJ2-2
v_call: TRBV5-1
cdr3_aa: CASSLALAGGPGELFF

j_call: TRBJ1-3
v_call: TRBV7-2
cdr3_aa: CASSLGRAVSSGNTIYF

j_call: TRBJ1-4
v_call: TRBV3-1
cdr3_aa: CASSQNPGLEKLFF

j_call: TRBJ2-3
v_call: TRBV9
cdr3_aa: CASSSGLAAGRADTQYF

j_call: TRBJ2-1
v_call: TRBV4-3
cdr3_aa: CASSQERLAAYNEQFF

j_call: TRBJ2-7
v_call: TRBV4-3
cdr3_aa: CASSQGGGWYNLTSYEQYF

j_call: TRBJ2-1
v_call: TRBV6-1
cdr3_aa: CATLGWEDPNEQFF

j_call: TRBJ2-7
v_call: TRBV20-1
cdr3_aa: CSAMTSGRSSYEQYF

j_call: TRBJ2-7
v_call: TRBV10-3
cdr3_aa: CATGQGGDEQYF

j_call: TRBJ1-2
v_call: TRBV29-1
cdr3_aa: CSVEVVWSTGKGYTF

j_call: TRBJ2-2
v_call: TRBV13
cdr3_aa: CASSFSLTGELFF

j_call: TRBJ1-4
v_call: TRBV29-1
cdr3_aa: CSARTGVEKLFF

j_call: TRBJ2-3
v_call: TRBV11-1
cdr3_aa: CASSLRYTDTQYF

j_call: TRBJ2-1
v_call: TRBV7-2
cdr3_aa: CASSLSRVAFF

j_call: TRBJ2-7
v_call: TRBV12-3/TRBV12-4
cdr3_aa: CASSSTPSLYEQYF

j_call: TRBJ2-2
v_call: TRBV24-1
cdr3_aa: CATLARNTGELFF

j_call: TRBJ2-3
v_call: TRBV7-2
cdr3_aa: CASSLGRGGRAGSDTQYF

j_call: TRBJ2-1
v_call: TRBV20-1
cdr3_aa: CSALKLTSGNEQFF

j_call: TRBJ1-2
v_call: TRBV4-3
cdr3_aa: CASSQEGTYYGYTF

j_call: TRBJ2-1
v_call: TRBV12-3/TRBV12-4
cdr3_aa: CASKSGQGSQFF

j_call: TRBJ2-5
v_call: TRBV4-3
cdr3_aa: CASSQVNQETQYF

j_call: TRBJ2-1
v_call: TRBV27
cdr3_aa: CASSLSRSEQFF